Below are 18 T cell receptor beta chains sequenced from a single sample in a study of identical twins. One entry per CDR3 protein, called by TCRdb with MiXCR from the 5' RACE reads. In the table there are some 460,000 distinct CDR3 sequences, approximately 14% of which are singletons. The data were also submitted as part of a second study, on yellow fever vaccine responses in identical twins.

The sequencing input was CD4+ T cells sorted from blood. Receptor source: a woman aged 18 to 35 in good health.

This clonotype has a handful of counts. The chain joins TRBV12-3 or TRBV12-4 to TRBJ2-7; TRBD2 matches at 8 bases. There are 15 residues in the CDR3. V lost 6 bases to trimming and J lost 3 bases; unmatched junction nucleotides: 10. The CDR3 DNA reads TGTGCCAGCAGACTAGCGGAAGCCGCCCTCTACGAGCAGTACTTC. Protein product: CASRLAEAALYEQYF.

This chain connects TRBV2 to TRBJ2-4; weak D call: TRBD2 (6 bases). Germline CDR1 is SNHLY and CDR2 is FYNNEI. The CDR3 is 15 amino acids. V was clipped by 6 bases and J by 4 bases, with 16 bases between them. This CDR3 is CASRAGEAGKNIQYF. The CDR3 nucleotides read TGTGCCAGCAGAGCAGGAGAAGCGGGTAAAAACATTCAGTACTTC.

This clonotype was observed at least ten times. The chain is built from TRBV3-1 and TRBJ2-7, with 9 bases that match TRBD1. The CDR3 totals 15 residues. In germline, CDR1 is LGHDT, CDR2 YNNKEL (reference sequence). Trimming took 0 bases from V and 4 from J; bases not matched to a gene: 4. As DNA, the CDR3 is TGTGCCAGCAGCCAAGATCTACAGGGGGCATACGAGCAGTACTTC. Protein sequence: CASSQDLQGAYEQYF.

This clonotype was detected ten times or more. The CDR3 nucleotides read TGCAGCGTTGACAGGACAGGGGGCGTTAATGGCTACACCTTC. It encodes CSVDRTGGVNGYTF. The V and J genes are TRBV29-1 and TRBJ1-2, with TRBD1 identical over 11 bases. Trimming removed 3 bases from V and 6 bases from J; junction bases left unmatched: 6. The CDR3 has 14 amino acids. Germline CDR1 SQVTM, CDR2 ANQGSEA.

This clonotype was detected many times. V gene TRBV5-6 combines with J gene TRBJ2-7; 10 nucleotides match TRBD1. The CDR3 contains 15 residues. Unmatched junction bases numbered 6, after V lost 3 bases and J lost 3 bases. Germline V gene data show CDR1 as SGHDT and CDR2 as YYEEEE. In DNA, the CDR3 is TGTGCCAGCAGCTACACCGGGACAGGGGACTACGAGCAGTACTTC. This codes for CASSYTGTGDYEQYF.

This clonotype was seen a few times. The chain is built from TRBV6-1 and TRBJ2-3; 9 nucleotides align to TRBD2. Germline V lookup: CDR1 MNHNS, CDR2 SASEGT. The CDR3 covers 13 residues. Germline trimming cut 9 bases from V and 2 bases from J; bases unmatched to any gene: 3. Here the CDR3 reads CASQRGDTDTQYF. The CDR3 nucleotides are TGTGCCAGTCAGCGGGGGGACACAGATACGCAGTATTTT.

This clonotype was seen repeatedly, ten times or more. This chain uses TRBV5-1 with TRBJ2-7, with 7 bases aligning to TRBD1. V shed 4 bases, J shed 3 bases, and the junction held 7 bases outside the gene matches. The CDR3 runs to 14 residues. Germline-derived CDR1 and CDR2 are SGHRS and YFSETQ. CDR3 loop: CASSVRDSYYEQYF. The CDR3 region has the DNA TGCGCCAGCAGCGTGAGGGACAGCTACTACGAGCAGTACTTC.

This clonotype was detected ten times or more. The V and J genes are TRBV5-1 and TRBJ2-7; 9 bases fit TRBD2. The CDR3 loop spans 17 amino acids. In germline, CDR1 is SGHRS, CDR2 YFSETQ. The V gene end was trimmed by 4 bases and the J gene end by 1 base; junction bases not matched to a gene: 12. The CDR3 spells CASSPGGRGLASYEQYF. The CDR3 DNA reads TGCGCCAGCAGCCCGGGCGGTAGGGGACTAGCATCCTACGAGCAGTACTTC.

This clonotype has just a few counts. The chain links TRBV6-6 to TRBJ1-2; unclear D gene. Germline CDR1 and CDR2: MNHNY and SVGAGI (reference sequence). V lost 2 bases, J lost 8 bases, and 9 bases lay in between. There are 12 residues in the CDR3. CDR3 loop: CASSYRISGYTF. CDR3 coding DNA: TGTGCCAGCAGTTACCGTATAAGCGGCTACACCTTC.

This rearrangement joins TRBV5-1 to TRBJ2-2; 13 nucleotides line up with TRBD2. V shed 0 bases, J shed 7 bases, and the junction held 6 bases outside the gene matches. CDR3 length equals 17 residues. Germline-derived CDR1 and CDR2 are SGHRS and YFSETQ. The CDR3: CASSLELAGGPGGELFF. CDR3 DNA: TGCGCCAGCAGCTTGGAACTAGCGGGGGGGCCAGGCGGGGAGCTGTTTTTT.

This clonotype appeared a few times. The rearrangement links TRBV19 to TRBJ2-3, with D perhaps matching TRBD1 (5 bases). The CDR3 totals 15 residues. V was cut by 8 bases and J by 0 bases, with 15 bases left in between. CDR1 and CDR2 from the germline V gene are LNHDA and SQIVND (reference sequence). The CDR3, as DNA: TGTGCCAGTGGCATAGGTGGGGCAAGCACAGATACGCAGTATTTT. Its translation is CASGIGGASTDTQYF. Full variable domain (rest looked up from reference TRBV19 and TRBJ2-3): DGGITQSPKYLFRKEGQNVTLSCEQNLNHDAMYWYRQDPGQGLRLIYYSQIVNDFQKGDIAEGYSVSREKKESFPLTVTSAQKNPTAFYLCASGIGGASTDTQYFGPGTRLTVL.

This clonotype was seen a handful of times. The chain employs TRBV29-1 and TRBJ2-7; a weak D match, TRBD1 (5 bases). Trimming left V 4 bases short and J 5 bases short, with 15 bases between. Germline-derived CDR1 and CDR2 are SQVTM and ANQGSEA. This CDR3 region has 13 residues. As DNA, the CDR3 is TGCAGCGTTGTGGCAGGGTGGGAACACGAGCAGTACTTC. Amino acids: CSVVAGWEHEQYF.

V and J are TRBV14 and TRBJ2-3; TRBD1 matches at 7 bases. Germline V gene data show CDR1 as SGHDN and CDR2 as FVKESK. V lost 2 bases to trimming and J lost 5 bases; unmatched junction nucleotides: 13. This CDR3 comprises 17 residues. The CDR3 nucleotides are TGTGCCAGCAGCCAAAGTACAGGGGCTACCTCAAGAGATACGCAGTATTTT. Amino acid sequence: CASSQSTGATSRDTQYF.

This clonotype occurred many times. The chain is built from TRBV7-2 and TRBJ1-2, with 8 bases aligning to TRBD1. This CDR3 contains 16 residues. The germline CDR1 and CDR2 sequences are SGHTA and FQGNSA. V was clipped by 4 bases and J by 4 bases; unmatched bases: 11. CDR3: CASSSHQGARGYGYTF. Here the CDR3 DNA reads TGTGCCAGCAGCTCCCATCAGGGGGCGCGAGGCTATGGCTACACCTTC.

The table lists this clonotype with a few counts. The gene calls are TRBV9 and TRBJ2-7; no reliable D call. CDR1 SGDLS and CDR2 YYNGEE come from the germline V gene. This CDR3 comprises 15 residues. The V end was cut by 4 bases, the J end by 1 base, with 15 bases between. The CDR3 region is CASSPHEPWSYEQYF. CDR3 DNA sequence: TGTGCCAGCAGCCCCCATGAACCTTGGTCCTACGAGCAGTACTTC.

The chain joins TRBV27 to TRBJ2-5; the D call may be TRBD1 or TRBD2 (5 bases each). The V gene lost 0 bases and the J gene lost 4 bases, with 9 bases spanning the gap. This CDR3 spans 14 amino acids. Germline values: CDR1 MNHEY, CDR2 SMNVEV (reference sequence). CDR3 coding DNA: TGTGCCAGCAGTTTATCGGGGGTGGGAGAGACCCAGTACTTC. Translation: CASSLSGVGETQYF.

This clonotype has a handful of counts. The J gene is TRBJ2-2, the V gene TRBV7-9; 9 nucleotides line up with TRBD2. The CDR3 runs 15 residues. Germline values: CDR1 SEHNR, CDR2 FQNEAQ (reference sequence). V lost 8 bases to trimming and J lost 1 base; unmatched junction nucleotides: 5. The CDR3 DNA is TGTGCCAGCGGAAGAGCGGGAGGGAACACCGGGGAGCTGTTTTTT. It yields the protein CASGRAGGNTGELFF.

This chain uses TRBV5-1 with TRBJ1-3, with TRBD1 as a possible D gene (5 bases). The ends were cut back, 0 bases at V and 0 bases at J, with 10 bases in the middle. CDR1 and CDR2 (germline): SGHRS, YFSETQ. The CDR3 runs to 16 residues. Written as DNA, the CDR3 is TGCGCCAGCAGCTTGGCCGGACATCACTCTGGAAACACCATATATTTT. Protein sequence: CASSLAGHHSGNTIYF.